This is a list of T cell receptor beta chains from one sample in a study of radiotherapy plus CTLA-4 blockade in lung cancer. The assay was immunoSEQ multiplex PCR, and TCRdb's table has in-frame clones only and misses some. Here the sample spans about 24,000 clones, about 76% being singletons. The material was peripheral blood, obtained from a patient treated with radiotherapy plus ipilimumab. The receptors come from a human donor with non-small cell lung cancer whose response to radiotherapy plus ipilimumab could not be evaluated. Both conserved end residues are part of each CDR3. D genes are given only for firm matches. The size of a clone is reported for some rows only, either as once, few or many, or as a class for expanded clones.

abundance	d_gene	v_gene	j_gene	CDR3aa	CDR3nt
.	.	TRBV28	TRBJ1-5	CASSSGEGQPQHF	TGTGCCAGCAGCTCCGGGGAGGGACAGCCCCAGCATTTT
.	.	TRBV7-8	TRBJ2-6	CASTLISSGANVLTF	TGTGCCAGCACCTTAATTAGCTCTGGGGCCAACGTCCTGACTTTC
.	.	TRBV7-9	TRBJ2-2	CASSATGQELFF	TGTGCCAGCAGCGCGACAGGTCAGGAGCTGTTTTTT
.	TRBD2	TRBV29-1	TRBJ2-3	CSVANGGRASDTQYF	TGCAGCGTAGCGAACGGCGGGAGGGCCTCAGATACGCAGTATTTT
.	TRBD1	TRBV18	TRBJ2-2	CASSRTGASAGELFF	TGTGCCAGCTCACGGACAGGGGCATCAGCCGGGGAGCTGTTTTTT
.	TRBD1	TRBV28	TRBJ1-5	CAAGQGADQPQHF	TGTGCCGCCGGGCAGGGGGCGGATCAGCCCCAGCATTTT
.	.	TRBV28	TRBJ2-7	CASSFPDRLYEQYF	TGTGCCAGCAGTTTTCCGGACAGACTCTACGAGCAGTACTTC
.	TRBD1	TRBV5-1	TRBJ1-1	CASSDYRGNTEAFF	TGCGCCAGCAGCGATTACAGGGGGAACACTGAAGCTTTCTTT
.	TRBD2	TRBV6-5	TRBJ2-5	CASSYTQTSGSGAQYF	TGTGCCAGCAGTTACACCCAGACTAGCGGGAGTGGGGCCCAGTACTTC
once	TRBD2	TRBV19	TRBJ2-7	CASNGGGQDYEQYF	TGTGCCAGTAATGGGGGAGGGCAAGACTACGAGCAGTACTTC
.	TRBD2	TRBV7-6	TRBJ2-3	CASSLKRPGEAGGEKDTQYF	TGTGCCAGCAGCTTAAAAAGGCCGGGTGAAGCGGGAGGAGAGAAAGATACGCAGTATTTT
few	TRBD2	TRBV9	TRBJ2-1	CASSATSDRVSEQFF	TGTGCCAGCAGCGCGACTAGCGATCGTGTCAGTGAGCAGTTCTTC
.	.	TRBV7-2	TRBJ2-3	CASSSPRGTDTQYF	TGTGCCAGCAGCTCCCCCAGGGGCACAGATACGCAGTATTTT
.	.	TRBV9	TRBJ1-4	CASSVGLGLTNEKLFF	TGTGCCAGCAGCGTAGGTCTTGGACTGACGAATGAAAAACTGTTTTTT
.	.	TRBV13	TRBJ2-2	CASSLQGGRVGELFF	TGTGCCAGCAGCTTGCAGGGAGGAAGGGTCGGGGAGCTGTTTTTT
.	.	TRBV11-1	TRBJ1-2	CASSSDSYGYTF	TGTGCCAGCAGCTCGGACAGCTATGGCTACACCTTC
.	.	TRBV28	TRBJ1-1	CASNSQGRTEAFF	TGTGCCAGCAATTCCCAGGGCCGCACTGAAGCTTTCTTT
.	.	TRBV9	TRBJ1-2	CASSPPPGNYGYTF	TGTGCCAGCAGCCCCCCCCCAGGGAACTATGGCTACACCTTC
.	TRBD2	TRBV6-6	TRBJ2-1	CASSSAGLYNEQFF	TGTGCCAGCAGTTCCGCGGGACTATACAATGAGCAGTTCTTC
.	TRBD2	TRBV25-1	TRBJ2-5	CASSGASGETGQYF	TGTGCCAGCAGTGGGGCTAGCGGGGAAACCGGCCAGTACTTC
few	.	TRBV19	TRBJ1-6	CASSIGGAGNSPLHF	TGTGCCAGTAGTATAGGAGGCGCCGGGAATTCACCCCTCCACTTT
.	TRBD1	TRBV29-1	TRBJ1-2	CSVGTGAYGYTF	TGCAGCGTCGGGACAGGGGCCTATGGCTACACCTTC
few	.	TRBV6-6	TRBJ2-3	CASGRLIVDTQYF	TGTGCCAGCGGGAGACTGATTGTCGATACGCAGTATTTT
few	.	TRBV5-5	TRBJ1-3	CASSFFGQQGGNTIYF	TGTGCCAGCAGCTTCTTCGGCCAACAGGGAGGAAACACCATATATTTT
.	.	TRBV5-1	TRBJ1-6	CASSLGQGGSSPLHF	TGCGCCAGCAGCTTGGGGCAGGGAGGATCTTCACCCCTCCACTTT
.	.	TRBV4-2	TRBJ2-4	CASSQPLSGSKNIQYF	TGTGCCAGCAGCCAACCCCTAAGCGGTTCTAAAAACATTCAGTACTTC
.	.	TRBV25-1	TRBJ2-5	CASSDGVRPGLSETQYF	TGTGCCAGCAGTGATGGTGTTCGTCCGGGGTTATCTGAGACCCAGTACTTC
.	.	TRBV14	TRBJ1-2	CASSQRQYGYTF	TGTGCCAGCAGCCAACGACAGTATGGCTACACCTTC
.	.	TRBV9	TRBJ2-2	CASSATGGHDNTGELFF	TGTGCCAGCAGCGCAACCGGTGGGCACGATAACACCGGGGAGCTGTTTTTT
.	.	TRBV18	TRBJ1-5	CASSPRRPGIGNQPQHF	TGTGCCAGCTCCCCCCGGAGACCCGGTATAGGCAATCAGCCCCAGCATTTT
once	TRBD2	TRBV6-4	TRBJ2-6	CASSDGPGVPRLAGPYSGANVLTF	TGTGCCAGCAGTGACGGACCAGGGGTACCTCGTCTAGCGGGACCCTACTCTGGGGCCAACGTCCTGACTTTC
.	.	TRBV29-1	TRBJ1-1	CSAQGSRTEAFF	TGCAGCGCCCAGGGGAGTCGGACTGAAGCTTTCTTT
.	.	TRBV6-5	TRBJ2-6	CASTTGFSGANVLTF	TGTGCCAGCACAACAGGGTTCTCTGGGGCCAACGTCCTGACTTTC
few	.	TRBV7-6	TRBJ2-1	CASSQKAVLYNEQFF	TGTGCCAGCAGTCAGAAAGCGGTCCTCTACAATGAGCAGTTCTTC
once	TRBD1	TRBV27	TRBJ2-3	CASRNPTGGFTDTQYF	TGTGCCAGCCGAAATCCGACAGGGGGCTTTACAGATACGCAGTATTTT
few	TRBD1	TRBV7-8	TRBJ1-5	CASSYGQGGQPQHF	TGTGCCAGCAGCTACGGACAGGGAGGTCAGCCCCAGCATTTT
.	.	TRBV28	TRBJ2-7	CASSSVGTRPYEQYF	TGTGCCAGCAGTTCAGTGGGGACACGACCCTACGAGCAGTACTTC
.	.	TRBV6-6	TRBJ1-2	CASTRGGENYGYTF	TGTGCCAGCACCCGCGGGGGAGAGAACTATGGCTACACCTTC
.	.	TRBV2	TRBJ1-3	CASSERGLSGNTIYF	TGTGCCAGCAGTGAACGGGGTCTCTCTGGAAACACCATATATTTT
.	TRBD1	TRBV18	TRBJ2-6	CASSPIGQGYGANVLTF	TGTGCCAGCTCACCAATAGGACAGGGATATGGGGCCAACGTCCTGACTTTC
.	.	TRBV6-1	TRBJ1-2	CASSFTGLNYGYTF	TGTGCCAGCAGTTTTACAGGGCTGAACTATGGCTACACCTTC
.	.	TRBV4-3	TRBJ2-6	CASSPGRMGGSKGANVLTF	TGCGCCAGCAGCCCGGGGAGGATGGGTGGATCGAAGGGGGCCAACGTCCTGACTTTC
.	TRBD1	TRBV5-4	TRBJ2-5	CASSAGTGPRVETQYF	TGTGCCAGCAGCGCGGGGACAGGGCCCAGAGTGGAGACCCAGTACTTC
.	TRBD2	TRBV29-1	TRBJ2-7	CSARAEPFGRVTYEQYF	TGCAGCGCACGCGCGGAACCCTTCGGGAGGGTAACCTACGAGCAGTACTTC
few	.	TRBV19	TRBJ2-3	CASSIDLGRSTDTQYF	TGTGCCAGTAGTATAGATCTTGGCCGTAGCACAGATACGCAGTATTTT
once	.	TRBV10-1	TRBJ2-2	CASRPRNTGELFF	TGCGCCAGCCGCCCGCGGAACACCGGGGAGCTGTTTTTT
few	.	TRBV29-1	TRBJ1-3	CSVEVQSGNTIYF	TGCAGCGTTGAAGTACAGTCTGGAAACACCATATATTTT
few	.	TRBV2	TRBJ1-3	CASREGLLSGNTIYF	TGTGCCAGCAGGGAGGGGCTCCTCTCTGGAAACACCATATATTTT
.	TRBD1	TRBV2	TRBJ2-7	CASKDRGRRPTEQYF	TGTGCCAGCAAGGACAGGGGACGCAGACCTACCGAGCAGTACTTC
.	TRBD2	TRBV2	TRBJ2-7	CASSGRANNEQYF	TGTGCCAGTAGCGGGAGGGCCAACAACGAGCAGTACTTC
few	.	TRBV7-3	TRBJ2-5	CASSSTGGGYETQYF	TGTGCCAGCAGCTCCACTGGGGGCGGGTATGAGACCCAGTACTTC